This T cell receptor beta chain was recovered during a study of human T cells and chemical hapten exposure. Across the whole study: The sensitizer, 2% DPC, was used on around 2 cm by around 2 cm of upper inner arm skin.

As to time point: patch test 2, 6 weeks after DPC sensitization. Treatment indicated: therapeutic diphenylcyclopropenone sensitization with weekly scalp DPC. Researchers extracted total RNA from unfractionated whole blood. Study conclusions and caveats: As the donors had alopecia, their immune response may differ from healthy people's. Against controls, expanded TCRs gave rise to significantly more large CDR3 similarity clusters.

TCRdb itself ran the RACE reads through MiXCR, one entry per CDR3 protein. This repertoire shows more than 85,000 distinct CDR3 sequences, 9.2% found once; its top ten account for approximately 2.8%. This clonotype was counted many times. The antigen is unknown. The specimen comprised whole blood, sampled in connection with sensitization to the hapten diphenylcyclopropenone (DPC). The TCR originated in a woman aged 40 to 50 with alopecia areata. Some clones in this sample may be carry-over from other donors' samples.

CDR3 region: CASRPDRYPYEQYF. In DNA, the CDR3 is TGTGCCAGCAGACCCGACAGGTACCCCTACGAGCAGTACTTC. The chain combines TRBV3-1 with TRBJ2-7; D perhaps matches TRBD1 (6 bases). The V end lost 6 bases, the J end lost 2 bases, and 14 bases lay between the germline ends. Germline V CDR1 and CDR2: LGHDT, YNNKEL (reference sequence). There are 14 residues in the CDR3.